The rows below give T cell receptor beta chains drawn from one sample of a study of T cell responses to AZD1222 COVID-19 vaccine. The table came from immunoSEQ multiplex PCR; TCRdb's copy has only in-frame clones and leaves some out. In the table there are 120,000 to 150,000 clones, approximately 90% of which are singletons. This specimen was peripheral blood, taken on day 0 of AZD1222 vaccination. Source of these receptors: an adult in good health. Both conserved end residues are trimmed from each CDR3. A clone size is listed for some rows: how often the clone was seen (once, few, many), or a class if it is expanded.

V gene	clone size	CDR3 length	J gene	CDR3 protein
TRBV19	NA	13	TRBJ1-2	ASSIRGSTGDGYT
TRBV7-9	NA	7	TRBJ1-1	ASSGEAF
TRBV6-2/TRBV6-3	NA	11	TRBJ1-6	ASSYGFGSPLH
TRBV7-9	NA	12	TRBJ2-7	ASSSSGGPYEQY
TRBV18	NA	15	TRBJ2-3	ASSPVPGTGIVDTQY
TRBV4-2	once	14	TRBJ1-5	ASSQSGRGSNQPQH
TRBV5-6	once	11	TRBJ2-7	ASSLGSSYEQY
TRBV13	once	10	TRBJ2-7	ASSLGDTEQY
TRBV20-1	NA	14	TRBJ2-7	SASPLGQSSSYEQY
TRBV4-1	once	15	TRBJ2-3	ASSQVAGTRATDTQY
TRBV5-1	once	11	TRBJ2-3	ASSLELADTQY
TRBV6-4	once	16	TRBJ1-4	ASSNQFQGFATNEKLF
TRBV4-1	once	13	TRBJ1-2	ASSQGTGANYGYT
TRBV25-1	NA	12	TRBJ1-2	ASSELDKSYGYT
TRBV21-1	NA	16	TRBJ2-4	ASSLGTGKFRTKNIQY
TRBV27	NA	16	TRBJ1-1	ASSKPGQLGGMNTEAF
TRBV9	few	13	TRBJ1-6	ASSVEGGLNSPLH
TRBV7-2	once	11	TRBJ1-2	ASRSGTHYGYT
TRBV7-6	NA	14	TRBJ1-1	ASSLKPGQAGTEAF
TRBV7-9	NA	14	TRBJ2-1	ASSYWGASSTNEQF
TRBV30	once	12	TRBJ1-1	AWGTGWENTEAF
TRBV6-5	NA	11	TRBJ1-1	ASSLRGGAEAF
TRBV5-1	NA	13	TRBJ2-7	ASSKHSGREYEQY
TRBV7-2	NA	13	TRBJ1-1	ASSLATGANTEAF
TRBV15	once	13	TRBJ2-7	ATTLGGGSPYEQY
TRBV7-9	NA	14	TRBJ2-1	ASSPLRGGTYNEQF
TRBV7-9	once	14	TRBJ2-5	ASSQGLAGSRETQY
TRBV9	NA	12	TRBJ2-1	ASSVRWESNEQF
TRBV6-2/TRBV6-3	NA	14	TRBJ1-1	ASSGGQGNFNTEAF
TRBV2	NA	11	TRBJ1-3	ASRTGTGNTIY
TRBV30	NA	13	TRBJ2-1	ARSAGGAAYNEQF
TRBV5-6	NA	12	TRBJ1-4	ASSLAGSNEKLF
TRBV27	NA	13	TRBJ2-3	ASSPDRGAADTQY
TRBV28	NA	13	TRBJ2-1	ASSFKGVIGNEQF
TRBV18	NA	15	TRBJ2-7	ASSPAATAGVFYEQY
TRBV5-8	NA	9	TRBJ1-5	ASSLNQPQH
TRBV13	once	18	TRBJ2-1	ASSLGLPWTSRHSYNEQF
TRBV11-3	NA	15	TRBJ2-1	ASSLTIAGGSYNEQF
TRBV27	NA	13	TRBJ1-6	ASSFSGSYNSPLH
TRBV5-4	NA	13	TRBJ1-3	ASGLYRDRGNTIY
TRBV9	NA	15	TRBJ1-2	ASSTAQGARLGYGYT
TRBV7-2	once	16	TRBJ2-3	ASSPGGFAGLSTDTQY
TRBV6-5	NA	12	TRBJ1-6	ASTFSPQSSPLH
TRBV19	NA	12	TRBJ1-2	ASSIGRTQGGYT
TRBV5-1	NA	14	TRBJ2-1	ASSLYRGGDYNEQF
TRBV5-1	NA	14	TRBJ1-6	ASTMATGGRNSPLH
TRBV1	NA	15	TRBJ2-1	TSSPAGARFSYNEQF
TRBV2	NA	11	TRBJ1-2	ASSAGGSYGYT
TRBV7-9	NA	13	TRBJ1-5	ASSPRGGGSQPQH
TRBV19	NA	14	TRBJ2-2	ASSPPGGSNTGELF
TRBV4-1	NA	14	TRBJ2-7	ASSQDTGLAAREQY
TRBV6-2/TRBV6-3	once	14	TRBJ2-1	ASSNLAGGTYNEQF
TRBV5-1	NA	13	TRBJ2-2	ASSFGGRRTGELF
TRBV6-5	NA	12	TRBJ2-5	ASSYSWGRETQY
TRBV2	once	11	TRBJ2-3	ASSGFRTDTQY
TRBV7-2	NA	11	TRBJ2-1	ASSLEVAAEQF
TRBV7-9	NA	13	TRBJ2-7	ASSLGTGIGGEQY